Listed here are 13 T cell receptor beta chains from one sample, sequenced in a study of blood T cells in healthy people across ages. A sample-barcoded 5' primer and a J-beta primer mix were used in a second PCR of about 7 to 11 cycles. A single record per CDR3 protein comes from TCRdb applying MiXCR to the 5' RACE reads. The sample lists roughly 1,300,000 distinct CDR3 sequences; around 55% were seen once. Sequenced sample: blood. These receptor sequences come from a man between 18 and 35 years old in good health.

The table lists this clonotype with a count of one. In DNA form, the CDR3 reads TGCAGTGCGCTCCCTCTACGGGGTGAGCAGTTCTTC. It encodes CSALPLRGEQFF. The chain links TRBV20-1 to TRBJ2-1; maybe TRBD2 (5 bases). The CDR3 spans 12 residues. V gave up 6 bases and J gave up 9 bases, with 15 bases separating them. Germline CDR1 DFQATT, CDR2 SNEGSKA (reference sequence).

The chain carries TRBV7-2 and TRBJ1-1; D is ambiguous. V dropped 1 base and J dropped 1 base, with 10 bases sitting between them. The CDR3 totals 15 residues. Germline loops: CDR1 SGHTA, CDR2 FQGNSA. CDR3 DNA sequence: TGTGCCAGCAGCTTAGTAGCGGCCTGGAACACTGAAGCTTTCTTT. This sequence encodes CASSLVAAWNTEAFF. Supplemented by reference TRBV7-2 and TRBJ1-1, the full variable domain reads GAGVSQSPSNKVTEKGKDVELRCDPISGHTALYWYRQSLGQGLEFLIYFQGNSAPDKSGLPSDRFSAERTGGSVSTLTIQRTQQEDSAVYLCASSLVAAWNTEAFFGQGTRLTVV.

This clonotype was detected only a few times. The gene calls are TRBV12-3 or TRBV12-4 and TRBJ2-1; 10 positions agree with TRBD2. The junction had 8 bases not matched to a gene; V was cut back by 6 bases and J by 6 bases. CDR3 length: 15 amino acids. CDR3 bases: TGTGCCAGCAGCTACCCCGGACTAGCGGTCAATGAGCAGTTCTTC. As protein: CASSYPGLAVNEQFF.

This clonotype has a handful of counts. The rearrangement links TRBV7-9 to TRBJ2-7; D perhaps matches TRBD2 (5 bases). V shed 5 bases and J shed 3 bases, with 14 bases lying between them. Germline loops: CDR1 SEHNR, CDR2 FQNEAQ (reference sequence). This CDR3 region has 14 residues. The CDR3 is CASSPRESVYEQYF. The CDR3 DNA reads as TGTGCCAGCAGCCCTCGGGAAAGTGTCTACGAGCAGTACTTC. The full variable domain, rest sourced from reference TRBV7-9 and TRBJ2-7, is DTGVSQNPRHKITKRGQNVTFRCDPISEHNRLYWYRQTLGQGPEFLTYFQNEAQLEKSRLLSDRFSAERPKGSFSTLEIQRTEQGDSAMYLCASSPRESVYEQYFGPGTRLTVT.

CDR3 residues: CASSAGPSGSGPDYYEQYF. The CDR3 nucleotides are TGTGCCAGCAGTGCGGGGCCTAGCGGGAGTGGACCGGACTACTACGAGCAGTACTTC. The chain is built from TRBV2 and TRBJ2-7, with 10 bases matching TRBD2. The CDR3 totals 19 residues. Germline-derived CDR1 and CDR2 are SNHLY and FYNNEI. The trim removed 4 bases at V and 3 bases at J, leaving 18 bases unmatched.

This clonotype was detected only a few times. The rearrangement uses TRBV12-3 or TRBV12-4 and TRBJ2-5, with D unresolved. The CDR3 is made up of 14 amino acids. The V end was cut by 6 bases, the J end by 2 bases, with 13 bases between. The CDR3 DNA follows: TGTGCCAGCAGCCCGTCTCGGGTTCAAGAGACCCAGTACTTC. Its translation is CASSPSRVQETQYF.

This clonotype has just a few counts. The rearrangement links TRBV12-3 or TRBV12-4 to TRBJ2-7, with TRBD1 identical over 8 bases. V was pared by 6 bases and J by 5 bases, with 12 bases of the junction left unmatched. The CDR3 runs 15 residues. CDR3 amino acids: CASRTSTGVPHEQYF. The CDR3 DNA reads TGTGCCAGCAGAACCTCGACAGGGGTTCCCCACGAGCAGTACTTC.

The chain joins TRBV5-1 to TRBJ1-2, with 7 bases aligning to TRBD1. Germline trimming cut 4 bases from V and 3 bases from J; bases unmatched to any gene: 9. From germline, CDR1 is SGHRS and CDR2 YFSETQ. The CDR3 covers 15 residues. The CDR3 reads CASSPTGSPDYGYTF. CDR3 nucleotides: TGCGCCAGCAGCCCGACAGGGTCCCCTGACTATGGCTACACCTTC.

This chain joins TRBV12-5 and TRBJ2-7; no firm D call. Germline V gene lookup returns CDR1 LGHNT and CDR2 FRNRAP. Trimming cost V 4 bases and J 3 bases, with 4 bases left between them. The CDR3 covers 11 residues. As DNA, the CDR3 is TGTGCTAGTGGTTCGATCTACGAGCAGTACTTC. Translating gives CASGSIYEQYF.

The chain recombines TRBV4-3 with TRBJ2-7; tentative D call: TRBD1 (5 bases). The length of the CDR3 is 14 residues. V gave up 4 bases and J gave up 7 bases, with 17 bases separating them. Germline CDR1 and CDR2: LGHNA and YSLEER. The DNA for the CDR3 is TGCGCCAGCAGCCTTTTTAGGGGTTCGTGGGAGCAGTACTTC. Translating it yields CASSLFRGSWEQYF.

This clonotype has a handful of counts. The chain couples TRBV20-1 to TRBJ1-1; D unclear. From germline, CDR1 is DFQATT and CDR2 SNEGSKA (reference sequence). V lost 0 bases and J lost 1, with 15 bases in between. The CDR3 runs 16 residues. The CDR3 loop reads CSARDGGTEWNTEAFF. DNA for the CDR3: TGCAGTGCTAGAGATGGTGGAACGGAGTGGAACACTGAAGCTTTCTTT.

This clonotype was counted a few times. The chain couples TRBV12-3 or TRBV12-4 to TRBJ2-1; TRBD2 aligns across 13 bases. This CDR3 is 19 amino acids long. The V gene end was trimmed by 5 bases and the J gene end by 3 bases; junction bases not matched to a gene: 13. CDR3 sequence: CASSPDSAGLAGLYNEQFF. CDR3 in DNA: TGTGCCAGCAGTCCGGACAGTGCGGGACTAGCGGGACTCTACAATGAGCAGTTCTTC.

The genes are TRBV6-2 or TRBV6-3 and TRBJ2-5, with D tentatively TRBD2 (6 bases). The CDR3 totals 18 residues. Trimming removed 0 bases at V and 1 base at J, with 18 bases between. The germline CDR1 and CDR2 sequences are MNHEY and SVGEGT. The CDR3 nucleotides read TGTGCCAGCAGTTACTCTTCGGGAGTAGAGGGCTCCCAAGAGACCCAGTACTTC. Protein sequence: CASSYSSGVEGSQETQYF.